These 2 T cell receptor beta chains were sequenced from one sample in a study of beta chain features in type 1 diabetes (dated by TCRdb to between 2018 and 2020). These receptors lack a known antigen. Preparation of the library involved the immunoSEQ multiplex PCR assay. All of the isolated RNA was reverse transcribed with the High Capacity cDNA Reverse Transcription Kit, so expressed TCRB transcripts were sequenced. TCRdb holds this immuneACCESS table with in-frame rearrangements only. Some clones are missing; in checked studies, unresolved V genes explain under half, and the rest has no known cause. The sample contains around 310,000 clones, about 14% of them found a single time. Jointly, the top ten make up around 0.016% of the sample. The paper as a whole reports these results and caveats: A moderate but significant shortening of TCRB CDR3 length was observed in type 1 diabetes patients in all four CD4+ subsets.

The material sequenced was naive CD4+ T cells from blood. The sample's cell subset or site label is to be understood as: true naive CD4+ T cells. Receptors were obtained from a woman younger than 30 with type 1 diabetes.

This clone was picked up a small number of times. The identical CDR3 is also encoded by other nucleotide sequences in the sample. The chain links TRBV6-5 to TRBJ2-1, with TRBD2 as a possible D gene (5 bases). The CDR3 contains 15 residues. Looked up from germline, CDR1 is MNHEY and CDR2 is SVGAGI. Trimming took off 3 bases at V and 0 bases at J, with 9 bases between the two ends. The CDR3 is CASSYSGSSYNEQFF. Written as DNA, the CDR3 is TGTGCCAGCAGTTATTCTGGGAGCTCCTACAATGAGCAGTTCTTC.

The V gene is TRBV7-2, the J gene TRBJ2-4; D remains unclear. Between the trimmed V and J ends, which lost 6 bases and 1 base, there was a span of 13 bases. This CDR3 region has 15 residues. The germline V gene has CDR1 SGHTA and CDR2 FQGNSA. The CDR3 sequence: CASSFGGSAKNIQYF. The CDR3 nucleotides are TGTGCCAGCAGTTTTGGCGGCAGCGCCAAAAACATTCAGTACTTC. The full variable domain, completed using reference TRBV7-2 and TRBJ2-4, is GAGVSQSPSNKVTEKGKDVELRCDPISGHTALYWYRQSLGQGLEFLIYFQGNSAPDKSGLPSDRFSAERTGGSVSTLTIQRTQQEDSAVYLCASSFGGSAKNIQYFGAGTRLSVL.